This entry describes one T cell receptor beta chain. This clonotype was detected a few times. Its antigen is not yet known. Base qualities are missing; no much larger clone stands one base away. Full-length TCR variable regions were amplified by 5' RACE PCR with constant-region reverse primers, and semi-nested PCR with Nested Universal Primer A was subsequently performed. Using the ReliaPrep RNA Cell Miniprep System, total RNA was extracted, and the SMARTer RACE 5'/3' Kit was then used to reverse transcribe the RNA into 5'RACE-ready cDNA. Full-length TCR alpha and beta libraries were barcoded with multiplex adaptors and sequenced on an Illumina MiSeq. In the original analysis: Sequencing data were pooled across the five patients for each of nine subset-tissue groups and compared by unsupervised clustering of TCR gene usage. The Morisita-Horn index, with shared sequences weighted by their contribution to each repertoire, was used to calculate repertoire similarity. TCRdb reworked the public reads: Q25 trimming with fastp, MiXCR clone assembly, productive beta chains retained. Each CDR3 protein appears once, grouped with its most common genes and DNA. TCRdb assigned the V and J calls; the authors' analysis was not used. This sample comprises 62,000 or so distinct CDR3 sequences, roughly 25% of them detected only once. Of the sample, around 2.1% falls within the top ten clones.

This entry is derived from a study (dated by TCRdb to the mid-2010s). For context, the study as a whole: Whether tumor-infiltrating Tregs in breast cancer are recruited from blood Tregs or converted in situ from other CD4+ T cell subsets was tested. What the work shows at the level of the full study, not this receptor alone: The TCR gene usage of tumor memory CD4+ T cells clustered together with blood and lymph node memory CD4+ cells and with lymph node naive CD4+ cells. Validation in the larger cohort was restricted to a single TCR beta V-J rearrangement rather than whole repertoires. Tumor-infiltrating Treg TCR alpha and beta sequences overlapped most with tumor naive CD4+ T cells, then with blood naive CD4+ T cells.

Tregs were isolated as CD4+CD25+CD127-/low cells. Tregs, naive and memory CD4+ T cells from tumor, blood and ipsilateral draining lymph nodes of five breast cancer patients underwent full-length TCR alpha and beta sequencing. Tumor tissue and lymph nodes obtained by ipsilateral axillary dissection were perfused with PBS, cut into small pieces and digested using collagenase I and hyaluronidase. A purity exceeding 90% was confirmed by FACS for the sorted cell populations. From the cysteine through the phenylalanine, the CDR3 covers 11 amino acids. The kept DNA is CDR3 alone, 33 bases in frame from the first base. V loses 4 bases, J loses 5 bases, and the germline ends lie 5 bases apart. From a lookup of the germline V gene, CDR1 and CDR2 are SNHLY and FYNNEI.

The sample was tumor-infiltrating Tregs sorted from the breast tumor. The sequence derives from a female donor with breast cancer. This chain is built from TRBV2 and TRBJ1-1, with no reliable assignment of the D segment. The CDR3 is CASSADTEAFF. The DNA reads TGTGCCAGCAGTGCGGATACTGAAGCTTTCTTT.